Each of the 6 T cell receptor beta chains below was sequenced from the same sample in a study of regulatory T cells in long-lasting Graves disease. Assembly of TCR beta libraries relied on iRepertoire HTBI primers together with Arm-PCR of CDR3 regions. TCRdb reprocessed the multiplex PCR reads via MiXCR and lists one record per CDR3 protein. The sample records 400,000 to 500,000 distinct CDR3 sequences, less than 25% being singletons. The time point here: persistent/refractory GD, antithyroid drugs over 5 years with positive TRAb. With RNA extracted from PBMCs as input, the TCR library was made. Here the sequenced sample was peripheral blood mononuclear cells (PBMCs), taken when the disease was refractory, from a patient treated with antithyroid drugs. The receptors derive from a female donor with Graves disease.

Ten or more counts support this clonotype. V gene TRBV7-2 combines with J gene TRBJ1-1, with D hard to call. Between the trimmed V and J ends, which lost 2 bases and 1 base, there was a span of 2 bases. This CDR3 region has 12 residues. Germline values: CDR1 SGHTA, CDR2 FQGNSA. The CDR3 spells CASSLKNTEAFF. In nucleotides, the CDR3 is TGTGCCAGCAGCTTAAAGAACACTGAAGCTTTCTTT.

This clonotype was seen a handful of times. The chain combines TRBV4-2 with TRBJ2-7; possibly TRBD2 for D (6 bases). The CDR3 loop spans 14 amino acids. V was pared by 2 bases and J by 0 bases, with 8 bases between. The germline gives CDR1 LGHNA, CDR2 YNFKEQ. The CDR3 spells CASSQPSASYEQYF. The CDR3 region has the DNA TGTGCCAGCAGCCAACCTAGCGCCTCCTACGAGCAGTACTTC.

This clonotype has ten or more counts. The chain carries TRBV28 and TRBJ2-7; TRBD1 aligns across 11 bases. The V gene end was trimmed by 6 bases and the J gene end by 4 bases; junction bases not matched to a gene: 8. CDR1 is MDHEN, CDR2 SYDVKM, per germline. This CDR3 is 15 amino acids long. As DNA, the CDR3 is TGTGCCAGCAGGTCTAGGGGACAGGGGGTTTACGAGCAGTACTTC. This translates into CASRSRGQGVYEQYF.

V usage is TRBV19 and J usage is TRBJ2-7; 8 nucleotides line up with TRBD1. V was pared by 7 bases and J by 4 bases, with 12 bases of the junction left unmatched. The CDR3 extends over 15 amino acids. Germline lookup yields CDR1 LNHDA and CDR2 SQIVND (reference sequence). The CDR3 DNA is TGTGCCAGTAAGGCAGAGGCAGGGGGCCATTACGAGCAGTACTTC. This translates into CASKAEAGGHYEQYF. The full variable domain, its missing parts supplied by reference TRBV19 and TRBJ2-7, is DGGITQSPKYLFRKEGQNVTLSCEQNLNHDAMYWYRQDPGQGLRLIYYSQIVNDFQKGDIAEGYSVSREKKESFPLTVTSAQKNPTAFYLCASKAEAGGHYEQYFGPGTRLTVT.

The gene calls are TRBV19 and TRBJ1-2, with D possibly matching TRBD1 (5 bases). CDR1 and CDR2 from the germline V gene are LNHDA and SQIVND (reference sequence). V shed 5 bases and J shed 4 bases, with 11 bases lying between them. The length of the CDR3 is 13 residues. Here the CDR3 DNA reads TGTGCCAGTAGTCTCCAGGGCTTCTATGGCTACACCTTC. Protein product: CASSLQGFYGYTF.

V gene TRBV19 combines with J gene TRBJ1-1, with 7 bases lining up with TRBD1. The CDR3 consists of 16 residues. Germline V CDR1 and CDR2: LNHDA, SQIVND (reference sequence). The junction had 10 bases not matched to a gene; V was cut back by 5 bases and J by 1 base. CDR3 sequence: CASSSLTGTGNTEAFF. CDR3 coding DNA: TGTGCCAGTAGTTCTCTGACAGGGACGGGGAACACTGAAGCTTTCTTT.